Given below is one T cell receptor beta chain in context. The sample is drawn from a study of blood T cell repertoires in COVID-19. In the study overall: T cells, B-cell-depleted T cells, or PBMCs provided the cDNA or gDNA that served as material.

There are 13 residues in the CDR3. V shed 0 bases and J shed 8 bases, with 9 bases lying between them. Per germline, CDR1 SGHRS and CDR2 YFSETQ. Sequencing was performed with immunoSEQ multiplex PCR; in TCRdb, only in-frame clones are kept and a portion is missing. The data contain approximately 500,000 clones, 80% to 90% of them seen just once; the ten biggest clones take up about 1%. The sequence was collected from a young man with COVID-19, enrolled during active disease. The specimen sequenced was peripheral blood. The chain has TRBV5-1 and TRBJ2-1; D is perhaps TRBD1 (6 bases). CDR3 protein: CASSLVGADEQFF. CDR3 nucleotides: TGCGCCAGCAGCTTGGTGGGGGCTGATGAGCAGTTCTTC.